The present entry profiles one T cell receptor (beta chain) with its context. This sample is drawn from a study of shared clonotypes between healthy human individuals. Germline CDR1 reads LGHNA; CDR2 reads YNFKEQ. This CDR3 spans 17 amino acids. V lost 4 bases, J lost 5 bases, and 8 bases stayed unmatched. Authors' methods: Filtering differed since immunoSEQ provided only junctions, with no quality scores. The data were produced by immunoSEQ multiplex PCR, yet TCRdb's version contains in-frame clones alone and is incomplete. That table is the source of V, J and clone size, and D and trimming were worked out from the DNA. Among some 1.5 million clones listed, roughly 96% were seen once.

The TCR comes from a man aged 25-45 years in good health. The gene calls are TRBV4-2 and TRBJ2-5; TRBD2 matches at 15 bases. Sequencing was performed on naive CD4+ T cells sorted from blood. The subset was: CD45RA+ positively selected. The CDR3 sequence is CASSPGLAGGGEETQYF. CDR3 nucleotides: TGTGCCAGCAGCCCGGGACTAGCGGGAGGTGGGGAGGAGACCCAGTACTTC.